These 8 T cell receptor beta chains were sequenced from one sample in a study of shared clonotypes between healthy human individuals. Sequencing used immunoSEQ multiplex PCR; TCRdb keeps in-frame clones, though not all of them. The sample consists of over 1.4 million clones, around 97% of them appearing once. The sequenced sample was naive CD4+ T cells sorted from blood. Indicated subset: CD45RA+ positively selected. Receptor source: a man aged 25 to 40 in good health.

The chain has TRBV11-2 and TRBJ1-4; D is undetermined. CDR1 SGHAT and CDR2 FQNNGV come from the germline V gene. CDR3 size: 14 residues. V was clipped by 2 bases and J by 4 bases, with 8 bases between them. Written as DNA, the CDR3 is TGTGCCAGCAGCTTACAGGCACTTAATGAAAAACTGTTTTTT. It codes for CASSLQALNEKLFF.

V usage is TRBV10-1 and J usage is TRBJ2-3; 7 bases line up with TRBD2. The CDR3 runs to 15 residues. CDR1 is WNHNN, CDR2 SYGVQD, per germline (reference sequence). V was clipped by 4 bases and J by 1 base; unmatched bases: 5. The CDR3 nucleotides read TGCGCCAGCAGTGCTGGCGGGAGACGCACAGATACGCAGTATTTT. This encodes CASSAGGRRTDTQYF.

This clone appeared once. The rearrangement links TRBV7-7 to TRBJ2-2; possibly TRBD2 for D (5 bases). The CDR3 loop spans 14 amino acids. Germline CDR1 and CDR2: SSHAT and FNYEAQ (reference sequence). V lost 5 bases and J lost 1, with 8 bases in between. Here the CDR3 DNA reads TGTGCCAGCAGCGTAGGACTGAACACCGGGGAGCTGTTTTTT. Translated, it gives CASSVGLNTGELFF.

The CDR3 reads CASSERLLLAANDYF. CDR3 bases: TGTGCCAGCAGTGAAAGACTCCTACTAGCGGCCAACGACTACTTC. V and J are TRBV2 and TRBJ2-4; 8 positions match TRBD2. The CDR3 extends over 15 amino acids. Losses at the gene ends were 2 bases for V and 16 bases for J; bases not matched to a gene: 16. Germline CDR1 and CDR2: SNHLY and FYNNEI. Looking up the rest from reference TRBV2 and TRBJ2-4 gives the full variable domain: EPEVTQTPSHQVTQMGQEVILRCVPISNHLYFYWYRQILGQKVEFLVSFYNNEISEKSEIFDDQFSVERPDGSNFTLKIRSTKLEDSAMYFCASSERLLLAANDYFGAGTRLSVL.

This sequence joins TRBV5-6 and TRBJ1-2; D remains unclear. The CDR3 consists of 14 residues. Germline CDR1 SGHDT, CDR2 YYEEEE. V was clipped by 1 base and J by 1 base, with 8 bases between them. The chain's CDR3 is CASSLYAFNYGYTF. The CDR3 coding sequence is TGTGCCAGCAGCTTGTACGCCTTTAACTATGGCTACACCTTC.

The chain combines TRBV16 with TRBJ1-2, with 7 bases matching TRBD1. In germline, CDR1 is KGHSY, CDR2 FQNENV. CDR3 size: 16 residues. Germline trimming cut 4 bases from V and 1 base from J; bases unmatched to any gene: 9. The CDR3 nucleotides read TGTGCCAGCAGCCGCTCGGACAGGCACAGTAACTATGGCTACACCTTC. This translates into CASSRSDRHSNYGYTF.

The chain uses TRBV5-5 and TRBJ2-5; perhaps TRBD2 as D (5 bases). With 5 bases removed from V and 5 bases from J, the gap between germline ends came to 13 bases. Germline V gene lookup returns CDR1 SGHKS and CDR2 YYEKEE (reference sequence). This CDR3 has 13 amino acids. The CDR3 reads CASSLFRGETQYF. Written as DNA, the CDR3 is TGTGCCAGCAGTTTGTTTAGAGGGGAGACCCAGTACTTC.

The chain recombines TRBV27 with TRBJ2-7; TRBD1 aligns across 8 bases. Germline V gene data show CDR1 as MNHEY and CDR2 as SMNVEV (reference sequence). The CDR3 sequence is 17 residues long. After removal of 7 bases from V and 7 bases from J, the junction contained 21 bases not matched to a gene. The CDR3 sequence: CASNPLGKTGGGGEQYF. CDR3 in DNA: TGTGCCAGCAATCCCCTTGGGAAAACAGGGGGTGGGGGAGAGCAGTACTTC.